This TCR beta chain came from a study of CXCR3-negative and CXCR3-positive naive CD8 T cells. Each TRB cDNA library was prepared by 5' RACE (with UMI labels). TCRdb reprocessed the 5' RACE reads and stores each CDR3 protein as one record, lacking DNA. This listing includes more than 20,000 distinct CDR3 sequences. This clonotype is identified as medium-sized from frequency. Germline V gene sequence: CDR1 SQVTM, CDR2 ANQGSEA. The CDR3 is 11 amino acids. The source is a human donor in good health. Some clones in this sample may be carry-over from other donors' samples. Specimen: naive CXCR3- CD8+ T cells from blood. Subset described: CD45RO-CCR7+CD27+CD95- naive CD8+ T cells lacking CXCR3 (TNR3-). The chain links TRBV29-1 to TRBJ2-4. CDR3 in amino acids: CSVDWGNIQYF.